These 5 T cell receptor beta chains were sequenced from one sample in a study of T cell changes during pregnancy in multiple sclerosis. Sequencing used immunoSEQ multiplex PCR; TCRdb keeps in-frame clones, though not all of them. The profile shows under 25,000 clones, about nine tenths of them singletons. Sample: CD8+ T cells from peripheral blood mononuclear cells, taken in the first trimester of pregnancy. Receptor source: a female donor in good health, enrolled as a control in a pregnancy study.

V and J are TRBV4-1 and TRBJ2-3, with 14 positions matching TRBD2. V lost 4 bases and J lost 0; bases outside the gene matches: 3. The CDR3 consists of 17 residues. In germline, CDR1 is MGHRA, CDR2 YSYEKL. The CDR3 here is CASSPGTSGGSTDTQYF. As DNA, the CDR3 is TGCGCCAGCAGCCCAGGGACTAGCGGGGGTAGCACAGATACGCAGTATTTT.

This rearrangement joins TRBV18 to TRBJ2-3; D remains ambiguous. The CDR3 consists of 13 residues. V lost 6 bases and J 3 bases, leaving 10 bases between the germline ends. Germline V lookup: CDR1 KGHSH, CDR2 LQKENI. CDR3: CASSHDSTDTQYF. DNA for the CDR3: TGTGCCAGCTCTCACGACTCTACAGATACGCAGTATTTT.

CDR3 DNA: TGTGCCAGCAGCGCGGGGGGTGGGTCAGTTGTGAACACTGAAGCTTTCTTT. Its translation is CASSAGGGSVVNTEAFF. The chain couples TRBV9 to TRBJ1-1; D is possibly TRBD1 (5 bases). V was shortened by 3 bases and J by 0 bases, with 18 bases between the two germline ends. From germline, CDR1 is SGDLS and CDR2 YYNGEE. The CDR3 runs 17 residues.

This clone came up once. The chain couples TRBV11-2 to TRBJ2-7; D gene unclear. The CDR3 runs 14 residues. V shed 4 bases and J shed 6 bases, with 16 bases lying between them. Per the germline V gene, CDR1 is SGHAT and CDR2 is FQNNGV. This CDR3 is CASSSPSEVSEQYF. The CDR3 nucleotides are TGTGCCAGCAGCTCCCCCTCCGAGGTTTCCGAGCAGTACTTC.

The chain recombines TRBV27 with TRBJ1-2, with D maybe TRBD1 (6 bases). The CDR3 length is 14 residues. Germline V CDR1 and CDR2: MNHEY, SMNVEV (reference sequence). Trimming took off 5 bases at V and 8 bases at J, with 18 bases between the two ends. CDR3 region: CASSDQGKFGGYTF. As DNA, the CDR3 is TGTGCCAGCAGTGACCAGGGGAAGTTCGGCGGCTACACCTTC.